The rows below give T cell receptor beta chains drawn from one sample of a study of T-cell memory formation after mild COVID-19. Each CDR3 protein is one row after TCRdb ran MiXCR on the 5' RACE reads. The sample yields more than 400,000 distinct CDR3 sequences, 18% seen once. The material sequenced was PBMCs or a T cell subset sorted from them (not recorded which). The origin of the receptors is an adult woman who had mild COVID-19 (a few samples of this study predate the infection). Cell type and time point are not known. Each CDR3 is given with its conserved first and last residue. D genes are given only for firm matches. Some rows mark clone size as missing; the rest say once, few, many or name a class of expanded clone.

clone_size j_call d_call v_call cdr3_aa cdr3_nt
. TRBJ2-3 . TRBV29-1 CSGRAHTDTQYF TGCAGCGGGAGGGCCCACACAGATACGCAGTATTTT
few TRBJ2-1 TRBD1 TRBV4-1 CASSRRDREGEQFF TGCGCCAGCAGCCGCCGAGACAGGGAAGGAGAGCAGTTCTTC
. TRBJ1-4 . TRBV4-3 CASSQGGRVNEKLFF TGCGCCAGCAGCCAAGGGGGCAGGGTTAATGAAAAACTGTTTTTT
. TRBJ1-1 . TRBV19 CASSIVQNTEAFF TGTGCCAGTAGTATAGTCCAAAACACTGAAGCTTTCTTT
. TRBJ1-2 . TRBV4-1 CASSQDTRGYYGYTF TGCGCCAGCAGCCAAGATACCCGTGGATACTATGGCTACACCTTC
. TRBJ2-2 TRBD2 TRBV3-1 CASSQEKLAGVTGELFF TGTGCCAGCAGCCAAGAGAAGTTAGCGGGAGTCACCGGGGAGCTGTTTTTT
. TRBJ2-1 TRBD1 TRBV11-3 CASSGRTGQDNEQFF TGTGCCAGCAGCGGCCGGACAGGGCAAGACAATGAGCAGTTCTTC
. TRBJ2-7 TRBD2 TRBV5-1 CASSQIAGGPYEQYF TGCGCCAGCAGCCAAATAGCGGGGGGGCCCTACGAGCAGTACTTC
many TRBJ1-1 . TRBV5-1 CASSRLQGDNTEAFF TGCGCCAGCAGCCGACTCCAGGGTGACAACACTGAAGCTTTCTTT
many TRBJ1-4 . TRBV11-1 CASTLGIDATNEKLFF TGTGCCAGCACGCTCGGGATAGATGCAACTAATGAAAAACTGTTTTTT
. TRBJ2-5 . TRBV12-3/TRBV12-4 CASSLTPGFGETQYF TGTGCCAGCAGTTTGACCCCCGGGTTCGGTGAGACCCAGTACTTC
. TRBJ2-3 TRBD2 TRBV19 CASSLLGLAGGFSKDTQYF TGTGCCAGTAGTTTATTAGGACTAGCGGGGGGCTTCTCAAAGGATACGCAGTATTTT
. TRBJ2-4 TRBD1 TRBV11-2 CASSLASRGLAKNIQYF TGTGCCAGCAGCTTAGCTTCTAGGGGGCTAGCCAAAAACATTCAGTACTTC
. TRBJ1-1 TRBD1 TRBV12-3/TRBV12-4 CASSSSTGGGEAFF TGTGCCAGCAGTTCCTCTACAGGGGGAGGTGAAGCTTTCTTT
few TRBJ2-1 . TRBV5-1 CASSPDTSSYNEQFF TGCGCCAGCAGCCCCGACACGAGCTCCTACAATGAGCAGTTCTTC
few TRBJ1-4 . TRBV7-9 CASNSQGTGEKLFF TGTGCCAGCAACAGTCAGGGAACGGGTGAAAAACTGTTTTTT
. TRBJ2-5 . TRBV10-3 CAISESAPGTQYF TGTGCCATCAGTGAATCTGCCCCGGGTACCCAGTACTTC
. TRBJ2-1 . TRBV12-3/TRBV12-4 CASSFTPSYNEQFF TGTGCCAGCAGTTTTACCCCATCCTACAATGAGCAGTTCTTC
few TRBJ2-2 TRBD1 TRBV29-1 CSVRRDRGRAVAGELFF TGCAGCGTCCGGAGAGACAGGGGACGAGCGGTCGCCGGGGAGCTGTTTTTT
. TRBJ1-2 . TRBV3-1 CASSLGLANYGYTF TGTGCCAGCAGCCTGGGGCTAGCTAACTATGGCTACACCTTC
few TRBJ1-1 . TRBV7-6 CASSLMGRVNTEAFF TGTGCCAGCAGCTTAATGGGGCGGGTGAACACTGAAGCTTTCTTT
many TRBJ2-7 . TRBV4-3 CASSQAGAGSYEQYF TGCGCCAGCAGCCAAGCGGGCGCGGGGTCCTACGAGCAGTACTTC
. TRBJ2-7 . TRBV4-3 CASSQDPSREQYF TGCGCCAGCAGCCAAGACCCCTCGCGCGAGCAGTACTTC
. TRBJ1-5 TRBD1 TRBV2 CASRIGDRGPAQPQHF TGTGCCAGCAGGATTGGGGACAGGGGGCCTGCTCAGCCCCAGCATTTT
. TRBJ1-2 . TRBV18 CASSPWPSPGYGYTF TGTGCCAGCTCACCATGGCCCTCTCCTGGCTATGGCTACACCTTC
. TRBJ1-4 TRBD1 TRBV20-1 CSARDADRGPTEKLFF TGCAGTGCTAGAGATGCAGACAGGGGGCCGACGGAAAAACTGTTTTTT
. TRBJ2-7 TRBD2 TRBV2 CASSGSGRAGRPVGYF TGTGCCAGCAGTGGGAGCGGGAGGGCCGGGCGCCCCGTTGGGTACTTC
. TRBJ2-3 . TRBV7-9 CASSWAGGGRDTQYF TGTGCCAGCAGCTGGGCGGGCGGAGGGAGAGATACGCAGTATTTT
. TRBJ2-7 . TRBV5-6 CASSWAGGPRWDEQYF TGTGCCAGCAGCTGGGCTGGCGGACCCCGGTGGGACGAGCAGTACTTC
few TRBJ2-2 TRBD1 TRBV7-9 CASSNRDSTNTGELFF TGTGCCAGCAGTAACCGGGACAGTACGAACACCGGGGAGCTGTTTTTT
. TRBJ2-3 TRBD1 TRBV18 CASSPQGAGGDTQYF TGTGCCAGCTCACCACAGGGGGCAGGTGGAGATACGCAGTATTTT
. TRBJ2-1 TRBD1 TRBV5-6 CASSSETTGWVTYNEQFF TGTGCCAGCAGCTCGGAAACGACAGGGTGGGTCACCTACAATGAGCAGTTCTTC
few TRBJ1-2 . TRBV12-3/TRBV12-4 CASSEKLDVWGYTF TGTGCCAGCAGTGAGAAACTCGACGTTTGGGGCTACACCTTC
few TRBJ2-3 TRBD1 TRBV5-1 CASSLVTGSEDTQYF TGCGCCAGCAGCTTGGTGACAGGGTCGGAAGATACGCAGTATTTT
. TRBJ2-7 TRBD1 TRBV5-1 CASSDSGGPIAEQYF TGCGCCAGCAGCGACTCAGGGGGCCCGATTGCCGAGCAGTACTTC
. TRBJ2-7 TRBD1 TRBV4-3 CASSAWTGPYEQYF TGCGCCAGCAGCGCTTGGACAGGCCCCTACGAGCAGTACTTC
few TRBJ1-4 . TRBV4-2 CASSQVSEVNEKLFF TGTGCCAGCAGCCAAGTGTCGGAGGTTAATGAAAAACTGTTTTTT
few TRBJ2-7 . TRBV12-3/TRBV12-4 CASSSQFEAYF TGTGCCAGCAGTTCTCAGTTCGAGGCCTACTTC
. TRBJ1-2 TRBD1 TRBV20-1 CSAPRGSRLPGGYTF TGCAGTGCTCCCAGGGGGTCACGTCTCCCCGGGGGCTACACCTTC
. TRBJ2-1 . TRBV12-3/TRBV12-4 CAIQFGARRGF TGTGCCATCCAGTTTGGGGCCAGAAGGGGCTTC
few TRBJ2-3 TRBD2 TRBV7-9 CASRLAGGPGTDTQYF TGTGCCAGCAGACTAGCGGGAGGGCCGGGCACAGATACGCAGTATTTT
. TRBJ2-7 TRBD2 TRBV5-4 CASSPYSGTSKTYEQYF TGTGCCAGCAGCCCATACTCAGGGACTAGTAAGACCTACGAGCAGTACTTC
few TRBJ2-2 . TRBV21-1 CASSKAIGRKLTGELFF TGTGCCAGCAGCAAAGCGATAGGGAGGAAACTCACCGGGGAGCTGTTTTTT
. TRBJ1-2 . TRBV20-1 CSARAYRKDTYNYGYTF TGCAGTGCTAGAGCTTACCGTAAGGACACCTACAACTATGGCTACACCTTC
. TRBJ2-1 TRBD2 TRBV5-4 CASTPAGGHTNEQFF TGTGCCAGCACCCCGGCGGGGGGACACACAAATGAGCAGTTCTTC